The rows below give T cell receptor beta chains drawn from one sample of a study of CD8 T cells in Susac syndrome. TCRdb re-called the immunoSEQ multiplex PCR reads through MiXCR, storing one row per CDR3 protein. This repertoire shows 150,000 to 200,000 distinct CDR3 sequences, 90% to 95% found once; its top ten account for approximately 0.09%. The material sequenced was CD4+ T cells from PBMCs. These receptors were obtained from a human donor with Susac syndrome. CDR3s include the opening cysteine and the closing phenylalanine or tryptophan. Each record gives: J gene, clone size, V gene, D gene, CDR3 protein, CDR3 DNA. D genes are given only for firm matches. Clone size is shown for a subset of rows, as once, few, many or a class of expanded clone.

J gene: TRBJ1-5; clone size: NA; V gene: TRBV28; D gene: NA; CDR3 protein: CASSDGGLVEKAQHF; CDR3 DNA: TGTGCCAGCAGCGACGGGGGGCTCGTTGAAAAAGCCCAGCATTTT
J gene: TRBJ1-1; clone size: NA; V gene: TRBV6-1; D gene: TRBD1; CDR3 protein: CASSPRGLYRSTEAFF; CDR3 DNA: TGTGCCAGCAGCCCCAGGGGGTTATATAGGAGCACTGAAGCTTTCTTT
J gene: TRBJ2-7; clone size: NA; V gene: TRBV7-2; D gene: TRBD1; CDR3 protein: CASSVTGLSYEQYF; CDR3 DNA: TGTGCCAGCAGCGTGACAGGGCTCTCCTACGAGCAGTACTTC
J gene: TRBJ2-7; clone size: NA; V gene: TRBV12-3/TRBV12-4; D gene: NA; CDR3 protein: CASRLGLYEQYF; CDR3 DNA: TGTGCCAGCAGACTAGGACTCTACGAGCAGTACTTC
J gene: TRBJ1-4; clone size: NA; V gene: TRBV10-3; D gene: TRBD1; CDR3 protein: CAITGTVNEKLFF; CDR3 DNA: TGTGCCATTACCGGGACAGTTAATGAAAAACTGTTTTTT
J gene: TRBJ2-5; clone size: once; V gene: TRBV5-1; D gene: NA; CDR3 protein: CASSLSFLRGQGGYQETQYF; CDR3 DNA: TGCGCCAGCAGCCTTTCATTTTTAAGGGGGCAGGGGGGGTACCAAGAGACCCAGTACTTC
J gene: TRBJ1-5; clone size: NA; V gene: TRBV5-1; D gene: NA; CDR3 protein: CASSLGGSRQPQHF; CDR3 DNA: TGCGCCAGCAGCTTGGGGGGTAGTCGTCAGCCCCAGCATTTT
J gene: TRBJ2-3; clone size: NA; V gene: TRBV9; D gene: TRBD2; CDR3 protein: CASSGPPSGDTDTQYF; CDR3 DNA: TGTGCCAGCAGCGGTCCTCCTAGCGGGGACACAGATACGCAGTATTTT
J gene: TRBJ2-4; clone size: once; V gene: TRBV4-1; D gene: NA; CDR3 protein: CASSQEVPVNIQYF; CDR3 DNA: TGCGCCAGCAGCCAAGAGGTCCCGGTAAACATTCAGTACTTC
J gene: TRBJ2-7; clone size: NA; V gene: TRBV20-1; D gene: NA; CDR3 protein: CSASPNYEQYF; CDR3 DNA: TGCAGTGCCTCCCCGAACTACGAGCAGTACTTC
J gene: TRBJ1-3; clone size: NA; V gene: TRBV10-3; D gene: NA; CDR3 protein: CAISDRESGNTIYF; CDR3 DNA: TGTGCCATCAGTGACCGAGAGTCTGGAAACACCATATATTTT
J gene: TRBJ2-1; clone size: few; V gene: TRBV30; D gene: NA; CDR3 protein: CAWSRKGVNEQFF; CDR3 DNA: TGTGCCTGGAGCAGGAAGGGAGTCAATGAGCAGTTCTTC
J gene: TRBJ2-4; clone size: NA; V gene: TRBV5-1; D gene: NA; CDR3 protein: CASSLEQGGNIQYF; CDR3 DNA: TGCGCCAGCAGCTTGGAGCAGGGGGGAAACATTCAGTACTTC
J gene: TRBJ1-3; clone size: NA; V gene: TRBV11-2; D gene: TRBD1; CDR3 protein: CASSLDLGTGSDTIYF; CDR3 DNA: TGTGCCAGCAGCTTAGATCTGGGGACAGGGTCGGACACCATATATTTT
J gene: TRBJ2-7; clone size: NA; V gene: TRBV30; D gene: TRBD2; CDR3 protein: CAWSTSGGPYEQYF; CDR3 DNA: TGTGCCTGGAGCACTAGCGGGGGGCCCTACGAGCAGTACTTC
J gene: TRBJ2-2; clone size: NA; V gene: TRBV3-1; D gene: NA; CDR3 protein: CASSQEGGPTGELFF; CDR3 DNA: TGTGCCAGCAGCCAAGAAGGCGGGCCCACCGGGGAGCTGTTTTTT
J gene: TRBJ2-5; clone size: NA; V gene: TRBV24-1; D gene: TRBD1; CDR3 protein: CATGDRTLQETQYF; CDR3 DNA: TGTGCCACTGGGGACAGGACCCTCCAAGAGACCCAGTACTTC
J gene: TRBJ2-2; clone size: NA; V gene: TRBV9; D gene: NA; CDR3 protein: CASSSRTGTGELFF; CDR3 DNA: TGTGCCAGCAGCTCTCGGACCGGCACCGGGGAGCTGTTTTTT
J gene: TRBJ1-5; clone size: NA; V gene: TRBV28; D gene: NA; CDR3 protein: CASSPGVGSNQPQHF; CDR3 DNA: TGTGCCAGCAGTCCGGGGGTGGGCTCCAATCAGCCCCAGCATTTT
J gene: TRBJ2-7; clone size: NA; V gene: TRBV20-1; D gene: TRBD2; CDR3 protein: CSASPSSGTYEQYF; CDR3 DNA: TGCAGTGCTAGTCCCTCTAGCGGAACCTACGAGCAGTACTTC
J gene: TRBJ1-1; clone size: NA; V gene: TRBV29-1; D gene: NA; CDR3 protein: CSASRLTSEAFF; CDR3 DNA: TGCAGCGCCTCCAGACTAACCTCTGAAGCTTTCTTT
J gene: TRBJ2-7; clone size: NA; V gene: TRBV5-1; D gene: NA; CDR3 protein: CASSLGRNHYEQYF; CDR3 DNA: TGCGCCAGCAGCTTGGGGCGGAACCATTACGAGCAGTACTTC
J gene: TRBJ2-3; clone size: NA; V gene: TRBV29-1; D gene: NA; CDR3 protein: CSVEGGAGDTQYF; CDR3 DNA: TGCAGCGTTGAGGGGGGAGCGGGTGATACGCAGTATTTT
J gene: TRBJ1-5; clone size: NA; V gene: TRBV15; D gene: TRBD1; CDR3 protein: CATSRVGTGVQPQHF; CDR3 DNA: TGTGCCACCAGCAGAGTAGGGACAGGGGTTCAGCCCCAGCATTTT
J gene: TRBJ2-7; clone size: NA; V gene: TRBV7-9; D gene: NA; CDR3 protein: CASSLVTTRANYEQYF; CDR3 DNA: TGTGCCAGCAGCTTAGTTACGACACGAGCAAACTACGAGCAGTACTTC
J gene: TRBJ2-1; clone size: NA; V gene: TRBV4-1; D gene: NA; CDR3 protein: CASSQPGVKRGEQFF; CDR3 DNA: TGCGCCAGCAGCCAACCGGGGGTCAAAAGGGGCGAGCAGTTCTTC
J gene: TRBJ2-5; clone size: NA; V gene: TRBV14; D gene: NA; CDR3 protein: CASSQESRGFQETQYF; CDR3 DNA: TGTGCCAGCAGCCAAGAATCGAGGGGTTTCCAAGAGACCCAGTACTTC
J gene: TRBJ2-2; clone size: NA; V gene: TRBV2; D gene: TRBD2; CDR3 protein: CASSQTSGGADGELFF; CDR3 DNA: TGTGCCAGCAGCCAGACTAGCGGGGGGGCAGACGGGGAGCTGTTTTTT
J gene: TRBJ2-1; clone size: NA; V gene: TRBV5-1; D gene: NA; CDR3 protein: CASSFRGLNNEQFF; CDR3 DNA: TGCGCCAGCAGCTTTAGGGGACTTAACAATGAGCAGTTCTTC
J gene: TRBJ2-2; clone size: NA; V gene: TRBV5-1; D gene: NA; CDR3 protein: CASSLGQTNTGELFF; CDR3 DNA: TGCGCCAGCAGCCTAGGACAGACGAACACCGGGGAGCTGTTTTTT